A single TCR beta chain is shown here with its context. Its cognate antigen is unknown. Researchers ran the PCR with 60 Vbeta and 13 Jbeta primers. The assay was immunoSEQ multiplex PCR, and TCRdb's table has in-frame clones only and misses some. The sample has approximately 100,000 clones; 71% are singletons. These data come from a study of cytomegalovirus exposure and HLA in healthy donors. The CDR3 is 13 amino acids. V was shortened by 9 bases and J by 0 bases, with 12 bases between the two germline ends. Germline CDR1 is SNHLY and CDR2 is FYNNEI. Samples came from healthy bone marrow donors. Broader study findings: The study listed 150 to 200 cytomegalovirus-associated TCR beta chains.

Sequencing was performed on PBMCs. The TCR comes from a female donor in good health and CMV-seronegative. The rearrangement joins TRBV2 to TRBJ2-7; a weak D match, TRBD2 (6 bases). The CDR3 loop is CASLRRDSYEQYF. CDR3 sequence (DNA): TGTGCCAGTCTCCGGCGGGACTCCTACGAGCAGTACTTC.